These T cell receptor beta chains were read from a single sample in a study of human T cells and chemical hapten exposure. TCRdb re-analysed the RACE reads in MiXCR, keeping a single row per CDR3 protein. The sample includes about 41,000 distinct CDR3 sequences, around 4.5% of them seen just once. The material sequenced was whole blood. The receptor set was obtained from a human donor in good health. Some clones in this sample may be carry-over from other donors' samples. Both conserved end residues are part of each CDR3. The D gene is left open where the match is weak. Clone size appears in some rows only: once, few, many, or a class for an expanded clone.

clone size	V gene	J gene	D gene	CDR3 length	CDR3 protein	CDR3 DNA
few	TRBV28	TRBJ1-2	-	14	CASSQTGLTYGYTF	TGTGCCAGCAGCCAGACAGGCCTCACCTATGGCTACACCTTC
-	TRBV12-5	TRBJ2-3	TRBD2	15	CASGLANSGGDTQYF	TGTGCTAGTGGTTTGGCTAATTCGGGAGGAGATACGCAGTATTTT
-	TRBV6-1	TRBJ1-4	-	12	CASAGSNEKLFF	TGTGCCAGTGCGGGCTCCAATGAAAAACTGTTTTTT
many	TRBV27	TRBJ2-7	TRBD2	16	CASSLDYRAGAYEQYF	TGTGCCAGCAGTTTAGACTATCGAGCGGGGGCCTACGAGCAGTACTTC
-	TRBV10-3	TRBJ2-1	-	13	CAISQDSYNEQFF	TGTGCCATCAGCCAAGACAGCTACAATGAGCAGTTCTTC
-	TRBV5-8	TRBJ2-5	-	13	CASSLLGLETQYF	TGTGCCAGCTCCCTATTGGGGTTGGAGACCCAGTACTTC
many	TRBV28	TRBJ2-5	-	14	CASGPVAQGETQYF	TGTGCCAGCGGCCCCGTTGCTCAAGGAGAGACCCAGTACTTC
-	TRBV12-3/TRBV12-4	TRBJ1-3	-	10	CASTRSAIYF	TGTGCCAGCACCCGCTCCGCCATATATTTT
many	TRBV28	TRBJ2-3	-	12	CASRLEGDTQYF	TGTGCCAGCAGGCTCGAAGGGGATACGCAGTATTTT
few	TRBV10-3	TRBJ1-5	-	14	CAISERTDNQPQHF	TGTGCCATCAGTGAGAGGACGGACAATCAGCCCCAGCATTTT
many	TRBV29-1	TRBJ2-7	-	14	CSVVLRGSSYEQYF	TGCAGCGTTGTCCTCCGGGGTAGCTCCTACGAGCAGTACTTC
many	TRBV6-5	TRBJ2-1	TRBD1	14	CASGLPAGGNEQFF	TGTGCCAGCGGATTACCCGCAGGGGGAAATGAGCAGTTCTTC
many	TRBV6-5	TRBJ2-3	-	15	CASRGVGLGGDTQYF	TGTGCCAGCAGGGGGGTTGGACTCGGAGGGGATACGCAGTATTTT
few	TRBV5-1	TRBJ2-1	-	12	CASSSLGDEQFF	TGCGCCAGCAGCTCTCTAGGCGATGAGCAGTTCTTC
few	TRBV6-5	TRBJ1-2	-	12	CASSSDTYGYTF	TGTGCCAGCAGTTCAGACACCTATGGCTACACCTTC
many	TRBV30	TRBJ2-3	-	13	CAFQGTSTDTQYF	TGTGCCTTTCAGGGGACTAGCACAGATACGCAGTATTTT
many	TRBV5-1	TRBJ1-5	-	13	CASSRDSNQPQHF	TGCGCCAGCAGTCGGGACAGCAATCAGCCCCAGCATTTT
-	TRBV28	TRBJ1-5	TRBD1	15	CASSPGRGPSQPQHF	TGTGCCAGCAGTCCTGGGAGGGGGCCCAGTCAGCCCCAGCATTTT
-	TRBV10-1	TRBJ2-1	-	14	CASSVARGENEQFF	TGCGCCAGCAGTGTGGCCAGGGGTGAGAATGAGCAGTTCTTC
many	TRBV6-6	TRBJ2-5	TRBD1	12	CASNPRGETQYF	TGTGCCAGCAACCCCAGGGGGGAGACCCAGTACTTC
many	TRBV15	TRBJ1-4	-	14	CATSSQRAAEKLFF	TGTGCCACCAGCTCGCAAAGGGCGGCTGAAAAACTGTTTTTT
many	TRBV14	TRBJ1-1	-	16	CASSPTGWQVRTEAFF	TGTGCCAGCAGCCCCACAGGATGGCAGGTGCGGACTGAAGCTTTCTTT
few	TRBV28	TRBJ2-7	-	12	CVSGPTPYEQYF	TGTGTTAGCGGACCCACACCCTACGAGCAGTACTTC
-	TRBV18	TRBJ1-4	-	16	CASSPTEIGSNEKLFF	TGTGCCAGCTCACCGACAGAAATCGGTTCTAATGAAAAACTGTTTTTT
-	TRBV28	TRBJ1-5	-	12	CASKRPNQPQHF	TGTGCCAGCAAAAGGCCGAATCAGCCCCAGCATTTT
many	TRBV28	TRBJ1-2	-	14	CASSPGGNNYGYTF	TGTGCCAGCAGTCCCGGGGGAAATAACTATGGCTACACCTTC
many	TRBV20-1	TRBJ1-5	-	14	CSASPVQSNQPQHF	TGCAGTGCTAGTCCCGTGCAGAGCAATCAGCCCCAGCATTTT
many	TRBV7-8	TRBJ2-1	-	14	CASNLGSSYNEQFF	TGTGCCAGCAACTTAGGGAGCTCCTACAATGAGCAGTTCTTC
many	TRBV6-1	TRBJ1-2	-	14	CASSEALVGYGYTF	TGTGCCAGCAGTGAAGCGCTGGTTGGCTATGGCTACACCTTC
many	TRBV18	TRBJ1-2	-	14	CASSPQGQHYGYTF	TGTGCCAGCTCACCACAAGGACAGCACTATGGCTACACCTTC
few	TRBV28	TRBJ2-2	-	14	CASRLRETTGELFF	TGTGCCAGCAGACTTAGAGAAACTACCGGGGAGCTGTTTTTT
many	TRBV6-1	TRBJ2-7	TRBD2	15	CASSEMAGAGYEQYF	TGTGCCAGCAGTGAAATGGCGGGAGCCGGATACGAGCAGTACTTC
many	TRBV20-1	TRBJ2-1	-	17	CSARPSRGTASYNEQFF	TGCAGTGCTAGACCCTCACGGGGGACGGCGTCCTACAATGAGCAGTTCTTC
many	TRBV20-1	TRBJ2-3	TRBD2	16	CSAWALGAGAADTQYF	TGCAGTGCTTGGGCCCTGGGAGCGGGAGCCGCAGATACGCAGTATTTT
many	TRBV7-6	TRBJ2-1	-	15	CASSPSERPSDEQFF	TGTGCCAGCAGCCCTAGTGAGAGGCCTTCGGATGAGCAGTTCTTC
-	TRBV28	TRBJ2-5	-	13	CASSFPATETQYF	TGTGCCAGCAGTTTCCCCGCGACCGAGACCCAGTACTTC
many	TRBV27	TRBJ1-5	-	14	CASSLTGSNQPQHF	TGTGCCAGCAGTTTAACAGGAAGCAATCAGCCCCAGCATTTT
many	TRBV6-2/TRBV6-3	TRBJ2-3	TRBD1	11	CASQGADTQYF	TGTGCCAGTCAGGGGGCAGATACGCAGTATTTT
many	TRBV18	TRBJ1-1	-	14	CASSPQGEGLEAFF	TGTGCCAGCTCACCACAGGGGGAGGGTCTTGAAGCTTTCTTT
few	TRBV5-1	TRBJ1-1	-	13	CASSFRENTEAFF	TGCGCCAGCAGCTTCAGGGAGAACACTGAAGCTTTCTTT
few	TRBV11-1	TRBJ2-7	-	14	CASSPTRGDYEQYF	TGTGCCAGCAGCCCCACTCGGGGAGATTACGAGCAGTACTTC
many	TRBV7-2	TRBJ1-5	-	14	CASSSGQFNQPQHF	TGTGCCAGCAGTTCAGGACAGTTCAATCAGCCCCAGCATTTT
many	TRBV2	TRBJ1-1	-	13	CASSDRERTEAFF	TGTGCCAGCAGTGACAGGGAGCGTACTGAAGCTTTCTTT
few	TRBV29-1	TRBJ2-3	TRBD2	16	CSVKGLAGGIRDTQYF	TGCAGCGTTAAGGGACTAGCGGGAGGTATTAGAGATACGCAGTATTTT
many	TRBV6-1	TRBJ2-3	-	13	CASSFGFTDTQYF	TGTGCCAGCTCGTTTGGTTTCACAGATACGCAGTATTTT
many	TRBV7-8	TRBJ1-6	TRBD1	17	CASSLAGGQGALVPLHF	TGTGCCAGCAGCTTAGCCGGGGGACAGGGGGCGTTAGTACCCCTCCACTTT
few	TRBV15	TRBJ2-7	TRBD2	16	CATSRTTSGIHYEQYF	TGTGCCACCAGCAGGACCACTAGCGGGATACACTACGAGCAGTACTTC
many	TRBV4-1	TRBJ1-1	-	13	CASSRGLNTEAFF	TGCGCCAGCAGCCGGGGACTTAACACTGAAGCTTTCTTT
many	TRBV20-1	TRBJ1-1	TRBD1	18	CSARDPGGQGGGGTEAFF	TGCAGTGCTAGAGATCCGGGTGGACAGGGTGGCGGGGGCACTGAAGCTTTCTTT